In this sample, the clone carrying this TCR beta chain turned up many times. Antigen: not known. These data belong to a study of Graves' ophthalmopathy and Graves' hyperthyroidism. Scientists amplified the TCR beta CDR3 regions from RNA transcripts. Second-round multiplex PCR followed a first-round RT-PCR using HTBI primers. TCRdb fed the multiplex PCR reads into MiXCR, producing one record per CDR3 protein. The sample holds some 350,000 distinct CDR3 sequences, about 18% seen once. The CDR3 runs to 15 residues. Trimming cost V 4 bases and J 2 bases, with 11 bases left between them. The V gene's germline CDR1 is MGHRA and CDR2 YSYEKL. No progression to ophthalmopathy over 18 months defined stable hyperthyroidism. Patients were diagnosed from clinical symptoms, serum thyroxine, TRAb, thyroid ultrasound and orbital computed tomography. Regarding the study as a whole: Blood also carried most expanded thyroid clonotypes exceeding 0.001 frequency.

The receptor's source is an adult woman with stable Graves' hyperthyroidism. The chain has TRBV4-1 and TRBJ2-2; maybe TRBD1 (6 bases). The source material was peripheral blood. The CDR3 DNA is TGCGCCAGCAGCCGATTCAGGGGAAACACCGGGGAGCTGTTTTTT. Translating it yields CASSRFRGNTGELFF.